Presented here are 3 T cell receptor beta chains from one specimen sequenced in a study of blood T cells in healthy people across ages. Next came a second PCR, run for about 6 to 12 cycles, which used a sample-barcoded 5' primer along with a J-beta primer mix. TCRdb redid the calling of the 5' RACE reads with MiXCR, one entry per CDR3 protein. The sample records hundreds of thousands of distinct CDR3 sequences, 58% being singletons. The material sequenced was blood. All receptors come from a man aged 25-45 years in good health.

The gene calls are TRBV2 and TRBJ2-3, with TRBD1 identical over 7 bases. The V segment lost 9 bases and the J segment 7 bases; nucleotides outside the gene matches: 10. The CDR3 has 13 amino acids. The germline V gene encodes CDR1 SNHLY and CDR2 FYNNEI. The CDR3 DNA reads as TGTGCCAGTCGTCCAGGGGGTTTGAATACGCAGTATTTT. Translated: CASRPGGLNTQYF.

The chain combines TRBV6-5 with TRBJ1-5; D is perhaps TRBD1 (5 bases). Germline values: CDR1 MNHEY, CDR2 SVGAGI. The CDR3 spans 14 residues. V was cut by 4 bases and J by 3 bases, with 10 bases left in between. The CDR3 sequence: CASSWGTDNQPQHF. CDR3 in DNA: TGTGCCAGCAGTTGGGGGACGGACAATCAGCCCCAGCATTTT.

CDR3 amino acids: CASPSPPENTEAFF. CDR3 bases: TGTGCCAGCCCCTCCCCGCCAGAGAACACTGAAGCTTTCTTT. The chain combines TRBV25-1 with TRBJ1-1; no clear D. The CDR3 length is 14 residues. Trimming removed 8 bases from V and 1 base from J, with 14 bases in between. Per germline, CDR1 MGHDK and CDR2 SYGVNS.